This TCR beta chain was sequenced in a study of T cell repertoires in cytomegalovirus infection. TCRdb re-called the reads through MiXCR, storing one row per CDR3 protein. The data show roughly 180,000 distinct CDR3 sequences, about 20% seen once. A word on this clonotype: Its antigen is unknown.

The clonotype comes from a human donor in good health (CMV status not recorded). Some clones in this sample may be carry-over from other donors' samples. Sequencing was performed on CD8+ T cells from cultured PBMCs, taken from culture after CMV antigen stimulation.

CDR3 DNA: TGTGCCAGCAGTTTGGAGGGGGCCTGGGGTAGCAATCAGCCCCAGCATTTT. Amino acids: CASSLEGAWGSNQPQHF. The rearrangement uses TRBV12-3 or TRBV12-4 and TRBJ1-5; 7 nucleotides line up with TRBD1. Unmatched junction bases numbered 8, after V lost 3 bases and J lost 0 bases. The CDR3 has 17 amino acids.